This T cell receptor (beta chain) originates from a study of response to subunit inactivated influenza vaccine. Only a few counts were recorded for this clonotype. Its antigen is unknown. TCRdb reanalysed the RT-PCR reads using MiXCR and keeps one entry per CDR3 protein. The repertoire consists of hundreds of thousands of distinct CDR3 sequences, with 15% to 19% occurring once and the leading ten covering roughly 12%. Study conclusions and caveats: Each seasonal flu vaccination may recruit only limited new T cells, authors suggested.

This TCR was sampled from a man aged 50 to 59 who received an inactivated influenza vaccine. The sample was PBMCs from blood, taken 11 to 12 days after vaccination.

This chain's CDR3 is CASYSSSYNEQFF. The DNA for the CDR3 is TGTGCCAGCTACAGCTCCTCCTACAATGAGCAGTTCTTC. This chain uses TRBV2 with TRBJ2-1; D gene ambiguous. Germline CDR1 SNHLY, CDR2 FYNNEI. This CDR3 spans 13 amino acids. V was pared by 8 bases and J by 0 bases, with 8 bases between.